This T cell receptor beta chain was observed in a study of T-cell reconstitution after alpha-beta-depleted transplantation in children. Per the germline V gene, CDR1 is SQVTM and CDR2 is ANQGSEA. CDR3 length equals 10 residues. Notes on this clonotype: Its target is not known.

The library targeted TCRbeta and was prepared with unique molecular identifiers. TCRdb analysed the PCR reads with MiXCR anew, one entry per CDR3 protein. This repertoire shows almost 250,000 distinct CDR3 sequences, about 23% found once; its top ten account for approximately 2.5%. General study points: Surviving recipient cells, namely T cells and thymic progenitors, were the source of high day-60 TCRbeta diversity in some patients. At around two months after transplant, the alpha-beta T cells were reportedly derived from several hundred expanded clones that came from non-depleted graft cells.

Sequencing was performed on PBMCs, taken before TCRalphabeta/CD19-depleted stem cell transplant. The V gene is TRBV29-1, the J gene TRBJ2-5; D not resolved. This clonotype originated in a girl aged 2-9 years with Fanconi anemia, due to receive a stem cell transplant. For the CDR3, the DNA is TGCCCGGGCCAGGAGAAGACCCAGTACTTC. This encodes CPGQEKTQYF.